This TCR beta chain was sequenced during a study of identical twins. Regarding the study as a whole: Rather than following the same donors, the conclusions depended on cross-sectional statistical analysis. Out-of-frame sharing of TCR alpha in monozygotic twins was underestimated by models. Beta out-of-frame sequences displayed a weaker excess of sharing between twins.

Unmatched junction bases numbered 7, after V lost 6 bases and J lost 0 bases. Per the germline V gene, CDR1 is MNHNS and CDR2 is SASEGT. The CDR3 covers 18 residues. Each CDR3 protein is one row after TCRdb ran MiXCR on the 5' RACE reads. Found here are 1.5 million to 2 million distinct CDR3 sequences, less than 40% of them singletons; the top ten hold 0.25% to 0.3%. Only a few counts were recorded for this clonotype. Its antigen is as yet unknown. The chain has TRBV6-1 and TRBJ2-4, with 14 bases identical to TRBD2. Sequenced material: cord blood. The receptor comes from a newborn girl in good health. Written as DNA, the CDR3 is TGTGCCAGCAGCCCGACTAGCGGGGGGGTACTAGCCAAAAACATTCAGTACTTC. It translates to CASSPTSGGVLAKNIQYF.